Each of the 32 T cell receptor beta chains below was sequenced from the same sample in a study of blood T cell repertoires in COVID-19. The repertoire was sequenced with immunoSEQ multiplex PCR; TCRdb's copy has only in-frame clones and lacks some. Of about 210,000 clones listed, about 86% are singletons. Material for sequencing was PBMCs or T cells enriched from blood (not recorded which). The receptors originated from a woman aged 45-60 years with acute COVID-19.

The rearrangement links TRBV9 to TRBJ2-5; TRBD1 matches at 9 bases. This CDR3 has 14 residues. Per germline, CDR1 SGDLS and CDR2 YYNGEE. Trimming removed 4 bases from V and 5 bases from J; junction bases left unmatched: 6. This CDR3 reads CASSSGQGGETQYF. In nucleotides, the CDR3 is TGTGCCAGCAGCTCGGGACAGGGCGGGGAGACCCAGTACTTC.

The chain has TRBV27 and TRBJ2-7, with D perhaps matching TRBD2 (5 bases). V lost 0 bases to trimming and J lost 0 bases, with 12 bases between them. The germline V gene encodes CDR1 MNHEY and CDR2 SMNVEV (reference sequence). This CDR3 is built from 16 residues. The CDR3 sequence is CASSLSSASGSYEQYF. CDR3 DNA sequence: TGTGCCAGCAGTTTATCGAGCGCCAGCGGCTCCTACGAGCAGTACTTC.

Only a few counts were recorded for this clone. The rearrangement links TRBV20-1 to TRBJ2-1, with D possibly being TRBD2 (5 bases). Germline V gene data show CDR1 as DFQATT and CDR2 as SNEGSKA (reference sequence). This CDR3 contains 15 residues. V was clipped by 3 bases and J by 6 bases, with 18 bases between them. CDR3 DNA: TGCAGTGCTAGTCCGCCGGGGAGTCGGGGCAATGAGCAGTTCTTC. Translating it yields CSASPPGSRGNEQFF.

CDR3 amino acids: CASSVGTAPYNEQFF. The DNA of the CDR3 is TGTGCCAGCAGCGTTGGGACAGCGCCCTACAATGAGCAGTTCTTC. V usage is TRBV9 and J usage is TRBJ2-1; TRBD1 matches at 7 bases. After removal of 2 bases from V and 2 bases from J, the junction contained 4 bases not matched to a gene. The V gene's germline CDR1 is SGDLS and CDR2 YYNGEE. This CDR3 contains 15 residues.

CDR3 in amino acids: CASSSLLTGSSGEKLFF. The CDR3, as DNA: TGTGCCAGCAGCTCTTTACTAACCGGCAGCTCGGGAGAAAAACTGTTTTTT. V and J are TRBV5-6 and TRBJ1-4; D is undetermined. Trimming took off 3 bases at V and 8 bases at J, with 23 bases between the two ends. The CDR3 totals 17 residues. From germline, CDR1 is SGHDT and CDR2 YYEEEE.

The V call is TRBV5-1, the J call TRBJ2-2, with 10 positions matching TRBD2. The ends lost 2 bases at V and 5 bases at J; junction bases unmatched: 3. The CDR3 consists of 15 residues. Germline-derived CDR1 and CDR2 are SGHRS and YFSETQ. CDR3 bases: TGCGCCAGCAGCTTTAGCGGGGGGTCTACCGGGGAGCTGTTTTTT. Its protein product is CASSFSGGSTGELFF.

The J gene is TRBJ1-1, the V gene TRBV7-9, with D maybe TRBD1 (6 bases). Deletions cut 1 base from V and 0 bases from J, with 12 bases between. This CDR3 has 16 amino acids. Germline V gene lookup returns CDR1 SEHNR and CDR2 FQNEAQ (reference sequence). The CDR3 sequence is CASSLDLGQMNTEAFF. CDR3 sequence (DNA): TGTGCCAGCAGCTTAGATCTGGGACAAATGAACACTGAAGCTTTCTTT.

This chain uses TRBV20-1 with TRBJ2-3; D is ambiguous. The V gene's germline CDR1 is DFQATT and CDR2 SNEGSKA (reference sequence). The CDR3 totals 11 residues. Trimming removed 4 bases from V and 4 bases from J, with 6 bases in between. The CDR3 region is CSATRPDTQYF. As DNA, the CDR3 is TGCAGTGCTACTAGGCCAGATACGCAGTATTTT.

This clone was observed a few times. The chain joins TRBV29-1 to TRBJ2-2; TRBD2 matches 8 bases. The germline V gene has CDR1 SQVTM and CDR2 ANQGSEA. J was trimmed by 7 bases and V by 4 bases; bases with no gene match: 8. This CDR3 has 14 amino acids. This CDR3 is CSVAPGGPNGELFF. CDR3 nucleotides: TGCAGCGTTGCACCGGGGGGGCCGAACGGGGAGCTGTTTTTT.

The gene calls are TRBV30 and TRBJ1-6, with TRBD1 identical over 7 bases. Germline V CDR1 and CDR2: GTSNPN, SVGIG (reference sequence). J gave up 2 bases and V 3 bases, and 7 bases lay outside the gene matches. The CDR3 sequence is 16 residues long. CDR3 in DNA: TGTGCCTGGAGGCTTACAGGGGCTGCCTATAATTCACCCCTCCACTTT. This gives the protein CAWRLTGAAYNSPLHF.

The chain joins TRBV20-1 to TRBJ2-7; perhaps TRBD1 as D (5 bases). Germline loops: CDR1 DFQATT, CDR2 SNEGSKA (reference sequence). V was pared by 3 bases and J by 3 bases, with 15 bases between. The CDR3 runs 14 residues. CDR3 loop: CSASEPGKFYEQYF. CDR3 in DNA: TGCAGTGCTAGTGAGCCAGGGAAATTCTACGAGCAGTACTTC.

This clone was recorded a few times. The chain recombines TRBV7-2 with TRBJ1-3, with D perhaps matching TRBD1 (5 bases). This CDR3 is built from 16 residues. Germline V gene sequence: CDR1 SGHTA, CDR2 FQGNSA. V shed 0 bases and J shed 2 bases, with 11 bases lying between them. CDR3 sequence reads: CASSLAQGLAGNTIYF. The CDR3 DNA is TGTGCCAGCAGCTTAGCCCAGGGTCTGGCTGGAAACACCATATATTTT.

This rearrangement joins TRBV28 to TRBJ1-4, with no clear D. Trimming removed 7 bases at V and 3 bases at J, with 12 bases between. CDR3 length: 14 residues. The germline V gene encodes CDR1 MDHEN and CDR2 SYDVKM. In nucleotides, the CDR3 is TGTGCCAGCACCGGGTTGGGAGCTAATGAAAAACTGTTTTTT. Its translation is CASTGLGANEKLFF.

The chain joins TRBV5-8 to TRBJ2-7; 13 nucleotides agree with TRBD2. This CDR3 is built from 15 residues. Trimming at V came to 5 bases and at J to 7 bases, leaving 9 bases not matched to a gene. CDR1 is SGHTS, CDR2 YDEGEE, per germline. CDR3 residues: CASRVTGTSGAEQYF. For the CDR3, the DNA is TGTGCCAGCAGAGTTACCGGGACTAGCGGGGCGGAGCAGTACTTC.

The chain is built from TRBV11-2 and TRBJ2-3; 12 bases map to TRBD1. V lost 6 bases, J lost 6 bases, and 7 bases stayed unmatched. Germline V gene data show CDR1 as SGHAT and CDR2 as FQNNGV. The CDR3 loop spans 15 amino acids. The CDR3 reads CASSTGTGGRDTQYF. In DNA, the CDR3 is TGTGCCAGCAGTACCGGGACAGGGGGCAGGGATACGCAGTATTTT.

The chain recombines TRBV7-2 with TRBJ2-1, with a weak D call TRBD1 (6 bases). CDR1 SGHTA and CDR2 FQGNSA come from the germline V gene. The germline V and J ends were trimmed by 6 bases and 0 bases, with 12 bases remaining between them. The CDR3 sequence is 15 residues long. For the CDR3, the DNA is TGTGCCAGCAGGGGGGACAAAGACTCCTACAATGAGCAGTTCTTC. It codes for CASRGDKDSYNEQFF.

This chain links TRBV9 with TRBJ2-5; D is perhaps TRBD2 (6 bases). This CDR3 comprises 14 residues. Germline V gene data show CDR1 as SGDLS and CDR2 as YYNGEE. The germline V and J ends were trimmed by 0 bases and 7 bases, with 13 bases remaining between them. The CDR3 is CASSVEGGLGTQYF. DNA of the CDR3: TGTGCCAGCAGCGTAGAGGGAGGATTGGGGACCCAGTACTTC.

The chain carries TRBV13 and TRBJ1-1; 9 nucleotides agree with TRBD1. With V trimmed by 6 bases and J by 6 bases, 11 bases remained unmatched. The CDR3 spans 15 residues. Germline CDR1 PRHDT, CDR2 FYEKMQ (reference sequence). CDR3 amino acids: CASSLNRQGVPEAFF. The CDR3 DNA follows: TGTGCCAGCAGTCTCAATCGACAGGGGGTACCTGAAGCTTTCTTT.

The chain combines TRBV7-8 with TRBJ2-1, with 9 bases matching TRBD2. Per germline, CDR1 SGHVS and CDR2 FQNEAQ. The V and J ends lost 1 base and 1 base, in that order; junction bases with no gene match: 11. This CDR3 is built from 19 residues. CDR3: CASSLVQGKGLASYNEQFF. The DNA for the CDR3 is TGTGCCAGCAGCTTAGTCCAAGGGAAAGGACTAGCGTCCTACAATGAGCAGTTCTTC.

This chain connects TRBV7-2 to TRBJ1-4, with 8 bases identical to TRBD1. Per the germline V gene, CDR1 is SGHTA and CDR2 is FQGNSA. This CDR3 is 15 amino acids long. V was clipped by 3 bases and J by 5 bases; unmatched bases: 5. CDR3 sequence: CASSFSRQGNEKLFF. The CDR3 bases are TGTGCCAGCAGCTTTTCGAGACAGGGGAATGAAAAACTGTTTTTT.

Details on this clone: Compared with germline, one end of the junction differs, possibly owing to a read error. The gene calls are TRBV19 and TRBJ1-6, with D perhaps matching TRBD1 (6 bases). Germline assignment: CDR1 LNHDA and CDR2 SQIVND (reference sequence). The CDR3 covers 15 residues. Here the CDR3 DNA reads TGTGTCAGTAGTATCGGACAGAGCAATAATTCACCCCTCCACTTT. It codes for CVSSIGQSNNSPLHF.

The chain is built from TRBV5-1 and TRBJ1-2; TRBD1 matches at 8 bases. With 4 bases clipped from V and 8 bases from J, the junction kept 13 bases outside the gene matches. CDR3 length: 15 amino acids. Germline V gene lookup returns CDR1 SGHRS and CDR2 YFSETQ. This CDR3 is CASSEGTGPYGGYTF. The DNA of the CDR3 is TGCGCCAGCAGCGAGGGGACAGGACCCTATGGAGGCTACACCTTC.

CDR3 sequence (DNA): TGTGCCAGCAGCCCCGGGACTACCCTCTCCTACGAGCAGTACTTC. It codes for CASSPGTTLSYEQYF. The chain uses TRBV7-8 and TRBJ2-7, with 7 bases fitting TRBD2. J lost 0 bases, V lost 5 bases, and 7 bases had no gene match. CDR1 and CDR2 from the germline V gene are SGHVS and FQNEAQ. The CDR3 is 15 amino acids. The full variable domain, completed using reference TRBV7-8 and TRBJ2-7, is GAGVSQSPRYKVAKRGQDVALRCDPISGHVSLFWYQQALGQGPEFLTYFQNEAQLDKSGLPSDRFFAERPEGSVSTLKIQRTQQEDSAVYLCASSPGTTLSYEQYFGPGTRLTVT.

This clone showed up just a few times. The chain employs TRBV12-5 and TRBJ2-7; D ambiguous. There are 12 residues in the CDR3. Per germline, CDR1 LGHNT and CDR2 FRNRAP. Trimming pared 1 base from V and 3 bases from J, leaving 4 bases between. Here the CDR3 reads CASGLDIYEQYF. The CDR3 bases are TGTGCTAGTGGTTTGGACATCTACGAGCAGTACTTC.

This chain connects TRBV7-9 to TRBJ1-2; TRBD1 aligns across 7 bases. V lost 5 bases, J lost 0 bases, and 3 bases stayed unmatched. The CDR3 contains 14 residues. CDR1 and CDR2 from the germline V gene are SEHNR and FQNEAQ (reference sequence). The CDR3 DNA reads TGTGCCAGCAGCGGACAGGCTGCTAACTATGGCTACACCTTC. This translates into CASSGQAANYGYTF.

The chain carries TRBV5-1 and TRBJ1-4, with a weak D call TRBD1 (5 bases). The CDR3 has 14 amino acids. Trimming took off 3 bases at V and 0 bases at J, with 6 bases between the two ends. The germline gives CDR1 SGHRS, CDR2 YFSETQ. The DNA of the CDR3 is TGCGCCAGCAGCTCGACAGCAACTAATGAAAAACTGTTTTTT. The encoded protein is CASSSTATNEKLFF.

The chain links TRBV12-3 or TRBV12-4 to TRBJ2-7; TRBD1 is a possible D gene (6 bases). This CDR3 has 13 amino acids. V lost 6 bases, J lost 2 bases, and 11 bases lay in between. The CDR3 here is CASRGRDTYEQYF. DNA for the CDR3: TGTGCCAGCAGGGGCAGGGACACCTACGAGCAGTACTTC.

The V and J genes are TRBV5-1 and TRBJ2-1; 8 bases match TRBD2. The CDR3 runs to 15 residues. CDR1 and CDR2 from the germline V gene are SGHRS and YFSETQ. V lost 1 base and J lost 7; bases outside the gene matches: 7. CDR3 DNA: TGCGCCAGCAGCTTGACTTTGGCTAGCGGGAATGAGCAGTTCTTC. It yields the protein CASSLTLASGNEQFF.

This clone occurred once. The V call is TRBV28, the J call TRBJ1-2; TRBD1 is a possible D gene (6 bases). Deletions cut 7 bases from V and 3 bases from J, with 21 bases between. The germline CDR1 and CDR2 sequences are MDHEN and SYDVKM. CDR3 length: 16 residues. The CDR3 sequence is CASNRGARTGYYGYTF. In DNA form, the CDR3 reads TGTGCCAGCAACCGGGGGGCGCGGACGGGGTACTATGGCTACACCTTC.

In this sample, this clone turned up a few times. This chain joins TRBV24-1 and TRBJ2-7; 7 positions agree with TRBD1. V dropped 9 bases and J dropped 4; count of bases not matched to a gene: 5. CDR1 is KGHDR and CDR2 is SFDVKD in the germline V gene. This CDR3 has 12 amino acids. The chain's CDR3 is CATQGQLYEQYF. DNA for the CDR3: TGTGCCACCCAGGGACAGCTTTACGAGCAGTACTTC.

This chain connects TRBV19 to TRBJ1-2, with a possible D match to TRBD1 (6 bases). Germline assignment: CDR1 LNHDA and CDR2 SQIVND (reference sequence). This CDR3 contains 15 residues. V lost 1 base and J lost 6, with 15 bases in between. The CDR3 reads CASSIASAGANGYTF. For the CDR3, the DNA is TGTGCCAGTAGTATAGCATCGGCAGGGGCCAATGGCTACACCTTC.

The chain combines TRBV12-2 with TRBJ2-3; the DNA was not compared with TRBD2, the D call given in the table. TRBV12-2 is reported as a pseudogene. The CDR3 totals 17 residues. The CDR3 sequence: CASREFTSGRVSDTQYF. For the CDR3, the DNA is TGTGCAAGTCGCGAATTCACTAGCGGGAGAGTTTCAGATACGCAGTATTTT.